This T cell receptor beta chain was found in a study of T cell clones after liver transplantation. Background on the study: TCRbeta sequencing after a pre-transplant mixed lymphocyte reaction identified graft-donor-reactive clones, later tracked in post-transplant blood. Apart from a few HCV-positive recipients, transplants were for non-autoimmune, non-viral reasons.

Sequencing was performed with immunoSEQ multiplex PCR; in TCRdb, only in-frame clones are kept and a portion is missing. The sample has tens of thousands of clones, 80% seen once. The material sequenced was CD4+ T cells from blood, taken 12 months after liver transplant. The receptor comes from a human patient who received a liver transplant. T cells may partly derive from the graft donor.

Here the CDR3 reads CASRKDRGNQPQHF. The CDR3 coding sequence is TGTGCCAGCAGAAAGGACCGGGGGAATCAGCCCCAGCATTTT. This sequence joins TRBV6-6 and TRBJ1-5, with D perhaps TRBD1 (5 bases). CDR3 size: 14 residues. V lost 6 bases and J 4 bases, leaving 13 bases between the germline ends. CDR1 is MNHNY, CDR2 SVGAGI, per germline (reference sequence).